The present T cell receptor beta chain was sequenced within a study of T cell repertoires in cytomegalovirus infection. About the research overall: Well-studied HLA-B-restricted epitopes and recently identified HLA-C-restricted epitopes of CMV were both used in the study. TCR beta signatures that were public indicated CMV infection and matching HLA type. Study-level results: Dominating the ex vivo response were HLA-C-restricted CMV-specific TCR beta clonotypes.

Germline CDR1 SGHNT, CDR2 YYREEE (reference sequence). The CDR3 is made up of 14 amino acids. Deletions cut 4 bases from V and 8 bases from J, with 16 bases between. TCRdb re-called the reads with MiXCR, one entry per CDR3 protein. The sample contains about 770,000 distinct CDR3 sequences, roughly 29% of which appear only once. About this clonotype: Antigen specificity is unknown.

The source is a human donor in good health (CMV status not recorded). Some clones in this sample may be carry-over from other donors' samples. V and J are TRBV5-4 and TRBJ2-1; a weak D match, TRBD1 (6 bases). Material: cultured CD8+ T cells from PBMCs, obtained from culture after CMV antigen stimulation. The CDR3 loop reads CASSPDRDTDEQFF. In DNA form, the CDR3 reads TGTGCCAGCAGCCCGGACCGGGACACCGATGAGCAGTTCTTC.